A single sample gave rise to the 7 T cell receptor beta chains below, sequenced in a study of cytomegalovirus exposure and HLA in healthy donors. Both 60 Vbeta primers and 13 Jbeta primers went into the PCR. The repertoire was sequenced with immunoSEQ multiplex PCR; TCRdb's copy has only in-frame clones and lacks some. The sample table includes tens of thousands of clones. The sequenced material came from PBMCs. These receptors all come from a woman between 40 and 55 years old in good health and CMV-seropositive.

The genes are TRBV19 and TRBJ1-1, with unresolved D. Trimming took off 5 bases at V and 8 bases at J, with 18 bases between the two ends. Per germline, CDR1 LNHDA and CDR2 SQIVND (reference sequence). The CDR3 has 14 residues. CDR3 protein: CASSSTNFNREAFF. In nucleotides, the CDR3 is TGTGCCAGTAGTTCAACAAACTTCAACAGAGAAGCTTTCTTT. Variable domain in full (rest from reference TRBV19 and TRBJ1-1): DGGITQSPKYLFRKEGQNVTLSCEQNLNHDAMYWYRQDPGQGLRLIYYSQIVNDFQKGDIAEGYSVSREKKESFPLTVTSAQKNPTAFYLCASSSTNFNREAFFGQGTRLTVV.

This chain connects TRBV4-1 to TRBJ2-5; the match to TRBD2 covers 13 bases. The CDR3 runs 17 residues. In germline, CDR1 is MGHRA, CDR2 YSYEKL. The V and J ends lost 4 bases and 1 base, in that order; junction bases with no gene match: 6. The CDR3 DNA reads TGCGCCAGCAGCCGGACCACTAGCGGGGGGGCCCAAGAGACCCAGTACTTC. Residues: CASSRTTSGGAQETQYF.

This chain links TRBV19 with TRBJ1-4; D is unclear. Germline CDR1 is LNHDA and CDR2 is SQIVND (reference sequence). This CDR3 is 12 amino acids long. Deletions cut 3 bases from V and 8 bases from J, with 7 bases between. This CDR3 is CASSISGEKLFF. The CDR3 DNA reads TGTGCCAGTAGTATTTCGGGGGAAAAACTGTTTTTT.

The chain's CDR3 is CASSLTTGWGTGTDTQYF. CDR3 sequence (DNA): TGTGCCAGCAGCTTAACTACAGGGTGGGGTACTGGAACAGATACGCAGTATTTT. V is TRBV5-6 and J is TRBJ2-3, with a weak D call TRBD1 (6 bases). V was pared by 2 bases and J by 3 bases, with 22 bases between. The CDR3 covers 18 residues. Germline CDR1 SGHDT, CDR2 YYEEEE.

The CDR3 DNA is TGTGCCAGCAGCCAATCCGAGGTGCCCGAGCAGTACTTC. It translates to CASSQSEVPEQYF. The chain carries TRBV4-2 and TRBJ2-7; D gene uncertain. Per the germline V gene, CDR1 is LGHNA and CDR2 is YNFKEQ. The germline V and J ends were trimmed by 2 bases and 6 bases, with 11 bases remaining between them. The CDR3 runs 13 residues.

As DNA, the CDR3 is TGCGCCAGCACTCCTCGGGACACCACCTACGAGCAGTACTTC. As protein: CASTPRDTTYEQYF. The chain joins TRBV10-2 to TRBJ2-7; a possible D gene is TRBD1 (6 bases). Germline lookup yields CDR1 WSHSY and CDR2 SAAADI. The CDR3 spans 14 residues. Deletions cut 7 bases from V and 2 bases from J, with 15 bases between.

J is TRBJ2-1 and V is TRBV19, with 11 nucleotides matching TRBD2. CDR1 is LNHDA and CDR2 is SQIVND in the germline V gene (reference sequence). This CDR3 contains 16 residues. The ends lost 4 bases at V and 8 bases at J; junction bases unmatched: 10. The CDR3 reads CASSTLLAGVYHEQFF. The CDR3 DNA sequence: TGTGCCAGTAGTACCTTACTAGCGGGAGTTTACCATGAGCAGTTCTTC.